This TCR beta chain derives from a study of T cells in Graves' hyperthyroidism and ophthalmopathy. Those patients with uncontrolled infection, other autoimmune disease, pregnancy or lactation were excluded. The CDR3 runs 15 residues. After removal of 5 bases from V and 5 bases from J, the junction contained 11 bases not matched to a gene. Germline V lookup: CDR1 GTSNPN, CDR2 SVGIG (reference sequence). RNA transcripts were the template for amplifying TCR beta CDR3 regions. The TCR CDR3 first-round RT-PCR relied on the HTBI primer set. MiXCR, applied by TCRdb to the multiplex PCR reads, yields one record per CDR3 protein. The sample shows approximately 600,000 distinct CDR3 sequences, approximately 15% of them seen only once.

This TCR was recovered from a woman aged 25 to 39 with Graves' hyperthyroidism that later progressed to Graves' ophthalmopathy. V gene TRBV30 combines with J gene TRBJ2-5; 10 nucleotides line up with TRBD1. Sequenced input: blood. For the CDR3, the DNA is TGTGCCTGGCGGACAGGGGGATTATCGGAGGAGACCCAGTACTTC. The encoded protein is CAWRTGGLSEETQYF.